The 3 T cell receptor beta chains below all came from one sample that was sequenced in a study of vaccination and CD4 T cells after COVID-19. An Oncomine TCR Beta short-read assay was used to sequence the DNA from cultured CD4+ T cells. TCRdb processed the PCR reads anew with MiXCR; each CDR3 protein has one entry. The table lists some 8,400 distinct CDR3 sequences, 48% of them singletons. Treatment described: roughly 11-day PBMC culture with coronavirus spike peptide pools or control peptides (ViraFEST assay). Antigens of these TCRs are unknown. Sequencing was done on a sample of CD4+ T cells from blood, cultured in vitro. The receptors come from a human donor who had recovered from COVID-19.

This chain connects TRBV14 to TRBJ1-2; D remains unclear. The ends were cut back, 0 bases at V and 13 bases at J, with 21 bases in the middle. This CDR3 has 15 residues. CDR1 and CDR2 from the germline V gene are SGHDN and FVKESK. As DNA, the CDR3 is TGTGCCAGCAGCCAAGATAGAGTACGATCCACGGTAGCCACCTTC. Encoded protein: CASSQDRVRSTVATF.

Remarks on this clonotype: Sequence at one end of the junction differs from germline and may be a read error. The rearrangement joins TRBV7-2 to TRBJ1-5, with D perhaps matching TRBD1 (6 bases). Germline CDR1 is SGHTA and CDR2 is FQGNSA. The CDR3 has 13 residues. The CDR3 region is CPSSFTGNQPQHF. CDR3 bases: TGTCCCAGCAGCTTCACAGGGAATCAGCCCCAGCATTTT.

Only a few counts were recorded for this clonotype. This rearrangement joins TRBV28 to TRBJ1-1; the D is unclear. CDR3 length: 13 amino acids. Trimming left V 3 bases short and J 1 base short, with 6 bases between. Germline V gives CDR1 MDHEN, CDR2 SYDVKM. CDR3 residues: CASSFGWNTEAFF. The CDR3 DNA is TGTGCCAGCAGTTTTGGGTGGAACACTGAAGCTTTCTTT.